The rows below give T cell receptor beta chains drawn from one sample of a study of OX40 agonist ivuxolimab in advanced cancers. Assay: immunoSEQ multiplex PCR; the TCRdb copy retains only in-frame clones and omits some. This table has around 27,000 clones, roughly four fifths appearing once. The sequenced sample was CD4+ or CD8+ T cells sorted from blood, obtained in a trial of the OX40 agonist ivuxolimab. These receptors came from an adult with an advanced solid tumor such as melanoma, head and neck, liver or kidney cancer. CDR3s include the opening cysteine and the closing phenylalanine or tryptophan. D genes are given only for firm matches. Size values are once, few and many counts, or a class for expanded clones, and some rows have none.

j_gene: TRBJ1-1; v_gene: TRBV6-1; d_gene: .; abundance: .; CDR3aa: CASGGRANTEAFF; CDR3nt: TGTGCCAGCGGCGGCAGAGCAAACACTGAAGCTTTCTTT
j_gene: TRBJ2-4; v_gene: TRBV7-9; d_gene: TRBD2; abundance: .; CDR3aa: CASTQDGGAAKNIQYF; CDR3nt: TGTGCCAGCACCCAAGACGGGGGGGCGGCCAAAAACATTCAGTACTTC
j_gene: TRBJ1-5; v_gene: TRBV4-1; d_gene: .; abundance: once; CDR3aa: CASSQEREGQPQHF; CDR3nt: TGCGCCAGCAGCCAAGAAAGGGAAGGTCAGCCCCAGCATTTT
j_gene: TRBJ2-1; v_gene: TRBV7-9; d_gene: .; abundance: .; CDR3aa: CASSGIGDNEQFF; CDR3nt: TGTGCCAGCAGCGGTATCGGTGACAATGAGCAGTTCTTC
j_gene: TRBJ2-5; v_gene: TRBV14; d_gene: .; abundance: .; CDR3aa: CASSHYGQETQYF; CDR3nt: TGTGCCAGCAGCCACTATGGCCAAGAGACCCAGTACTTC
j_gene: TRBJ1-2; v_gene: TRBV5-6; d_gene: TRBD1; abundance: .; CDR3aa: CASRRQGARYGYTF; CDR3nt: TGTGCCAGCAGGCGACAGGGGGCTCGGTATGGCTACACCTTC
j_gene: TRBJ2-7; v_gene: TRBV7-3; d_gene: .; abundance: .; CDR3aa: CASSPGGGYEQYF; CDR3nt: TGTGCCAGCAGCCCCGGGGGAGGCTACGAGCAGTACTTC
j_gene: TRBJ2-1; v_gene: TRBV13; d_gene: .; abundance: .; CDR3aa: CASSLVQGPYNEQFF; CDR3nt: TGTGCCAGCAGCTTAGTCCAGGGACCCTACAATGAGCAGTTCTTC
j_gene: TRBJ2-7; v_gene: TRBV6-5; d_gene: .; abundance: .; CDR3aa: CASSYSFGPSSYEQYF; CDR3nt: TGTGCCAGCAGTTACTCTTTTGGGCCCAGCTCCTACGAGCAGTACTTC
j_gene: TRBJ2-7; v_gene: TRBV5-6; d_gene: TRBD1; abundance: .; CDR3aa: CASSTPTGHEQYF; CDR3nt: TGTGCCAGCAGCACCCCGACAGGGCACGAGCAGTACTTC
j_gene: TRBJ2-7; v_gene: TRBV16; d_gene: .; abundance: .; CDR3aa: CASSQWGLDEQYF; CDR3nt: TGTGCCAGCAGCCAATGGGGCTTGGACGAGCAGTACTTC
j_gene: TRBJ2-7; v_gene: TRBV6-5; d_gene: .; abundance: medium-sized; CDR3aa: CASRGRTSYEQYF; CDR3nt: TGTGCCAGCAGGGGACGGACCTCCTACGAGCAGTACTTC
j_gene: TRBJ2-2; v_gene: TRBV5-8; d_gene: TRBD2; abundance: .; CDR3aa: CASSLIPLAGSRELFF; CDR3nt: TGTGCCAGCAGCTTGATTCCCCTAGCGGGGAGCCGGGAGCTGTTTTTT
j_gene: TRBJ2-1; v_gene: TRBV19; d_gene: .; abundance: .; CDR3aa: CASSIGGGAPVYNEQFF; CDR3nt: TGTGCCAGTAGTATAGGTGGCGGGGCCCCAGTCTACAATGAGCAGTTCTTC
j_gene: TRBJ2-5; v_gene: TRBV5-6; d_gene: TRBD2; abundance: few; CDR3aa: CASSLGAGAGETQYF; CDR3nt: TGTGCCAGCAGCTTGGGAGCGGGGGCTGGGGAGACCCAGTACTTC
j_gene: TRBJ1-5; v_gene: TRBV11-2; d_gene: .; abundance: .; CDR3aa: CASSPGLAHQPQHF; CDR3nt: TGTGCCAGCAGCCCCGGTTTAGCCCATCAGCCCCAGCATTTT
j_gene: TRBJ2-1; v_gene: TRBV7-2; d_gene: .; abundance: .; CDR3aa: CASSLSGGEALGHEQFF; CDR3nt: TGTGCCAGCAGCTTATCCGGCGGTGAGGCTCTGGGGCATGAGCAGTTCTTC
j_gene: TRBJ2-1; v_gene: TRBV4-1; d_gene: .; abundance: once; CDR3aa: CASSHGYRDFSYNEQFF; CDR3nt: TGCGCCAGCAGCCATGGATACCGGGACTTTTCCTACAATGAGCAGTTCTTC
j_gene: TRBJ1-1; v_gene: TRBV14; d_gene: .; abundance: .; CDR3aa: CASTPGPPRGAFF; CDR3nt: TGTGCCAGCACCCCGGGACCTCCGAGGGGAGCTTTCTTT
j_gene: TRBJ2-7; v_gene: TRBV5-1; d_gene: .; abundance: .; CDR3aa: CASSPAPDSYEQYF; CDR3nt: TGCGCCAGCAGCCCTGCTCCCGACTCCTACGAGCAGTACTTC
j_gene: TRBJ2-1; v_gene: TRBV27; d_gene: TRBD2; abundance: .; CDR3aa: CASSPLAGSNYNEQFF; CDR3nt: TGTGCCAGCAGTCCATTAGCGGGGTCTAACTACAATGAGCAGTTCTTC
j_gene: TRBJ2-3; v_gene: TRBV6-6; d_gene: .; abundance: .; CDR3aa: CASSLGPLPSTDTQYF; CDR3nt: TGTGCCAGCAGCCTCGGTCCTCTGCCTAGCACAGATACGCAGTATTTT
j_gene: TRBJ2-3; v_gene: TRBV6-5; d_gene: .; abundance: .; CDR3aa: CASSYSGGGPDTQYF; CDR3nt: TGTGCCAGCAGTTACTCTGGGGGGGGGCCAGATACGCAGTATTTT
j_gene: TRBJ2-7; v_gene: TRBV7-9; d_gene: .; abundance: .; CDR3aa: CASSLLGGAGDEQYF; CDR3nt: TGTGCCAGCAGCTTACTCGGGGGCGCAGGTGACGAGCAGTACTTC
j_gene: TRBJ2-3; v_gene: TRBV7-3; d_gene: TRBD2; abundance: few; CDR3aa: CASSLSAGVADTQYF; CDR3nt: TGTGCCAGCAGCTTAAGCGCGGGGGTGGCAGATACGCAGTATTTT
j_gene: TRBJ2-1; v_gene: TRBV9; d_gene: .; abundance: .; CDR3aa: CASSVGGSTYNEQFF; CDR3nt: TGTGCCAGCAGCGTAGGAGGGTCTACCTACAATGAGCAGTTCTTC
j_gene: TRBJ2-7; v_gene: TRBV19; d_gene: TRBD2; abundance: .; CDR3aa: CASSTASGGARSYEQYF; CDR3nt: TGTGCCAGTAGTACTGCTAGCGGGGGGGCCAGGTCCTACGAGCAGTACTTC
j_gene: TRBJ2-7; v_gene: TRBV9; d_gene: TRBD2; abundance: .; CDR3aa: CASSVAGGPYEQYF; CDR3nt: TGTGCCAGCAGCGTGGCGGGGGGCCCGTACGAGCAGTACTTC
j_gene: TRBJ2-5; v_gene: TRBV7-9; d_gene: .; abundance: .; CDR3aa: CASSPGAGLETQYF; CDR3nt: TGTGCCAGCAGCCCAGGGGCTGGGCTGGAGACCCAGTACTTC
j_gene: TRBJ2-5; v_gene: TRBV11-1; d_gene: .; abundance: .; CDR3aa: CASSSAEGETQYF; CDR3nt: TGTGCCAGCAGCTCGGCGGAGGGGGAGACCCAGTACTTC
j_gene: TRBJ1-1; v_gene: TRBV18; d_gene: .; abundance: .; CDR3aa: CASSPGPLNTEAFF; CDR3nt: TGTGCCAGCTCACCCGGGCCTTTGAACACTGAAGCTTTCTTT
j_gene: TRBJ2-5; v_gene: TRBV9; d_gene: .; abundance: .; CDR3aa: CASSVGGFQETQYF; CDR3nt: TGTGCCAGCAGCGTGGGGGGTTTCCAAGAGACCCAGTACTTC
j_gene: TRBJ1-5; v_gene: TRBV7-9; d_gene: TRBD1; abundance: .; CDR3aa: CASSSSGDREQPQHF; CDR3nt: TGTGCCAGCAGCTCAAGCGGGGACAGGGAACAGCCCCAGCATTTT
j_gene: TRBJ2-3; v_gene: TRBV4-3; d_gene: .; abundance: .; CDR3aa: CASSQGGGSGKWDTQYF; CDR3nt: TGCGCCAGCAGCCAAGGGGGTGGGTCTGGGAAATGGGATACGCAGTATTTT
j_gene: TRBJ2-7; v_gene: TRBV13; d_gene: TRBD1; abundance: .; CDR3aa: CASSLGQGQGYEQYF; CDR3nt: TGTGCCAGCAGCTTAGGCCAGGGACAGGGCTACGAGCAGTACTTC
j_gene: TRBJ2-5; v_gene: TRBV5-6; d_gene: TRBD2; abundance: .; CDR3aa: CASSSWTSGDQETQYF; CDR3nt: TGTGCCAGCAGCTCATGGACTAGCGGGGACCAAGAGACCCAGTACTTC
j_gene: TRBJ2-1; v_gene: TRBV7-9; d_gene: TRBD2; abundance: .; CDR3aa: CASSLRGGLDPYNEQFF; CDR3nt: TGTGCCAGCAGCCTCCGGGGGGGACTGGACCCTTACAATGAGCAGTTCTTC
j_gene: TRBJ2-7; v_gene: TRBV6-5; d_gene: .; abundance: .; CDR3aa: CASSPGQYEQYF; CDR3nt: TGTGCCAGCAGCCCGGGACAATACGAGCAGTACTTC
j_gene: TRBJ1-2; v_gene: TRBV6-5; d_gene: .; abundance: .; CDR3aa: CASSYSAGMDGYTF; CDR3nt: TGTGCCAGCAGTTACTCGGCGGGAATGGATGGCTACACCTTC
j_gene: TRBJ1-5; v_gene: TRBV5-4; d_gene: .; abundance: .; CDR3aa: CASSSPDSNQPQHF; CDR3nt: TGTGCCAGCAGCTCCCCGGACAGCAATCAGCCCCAGCATTTT
j_gene: TRBJ2-3; v_gene: TRBV5-1; d_gene: TRBD2; abundance: .; CDR3aa: CASRDQRGFLDTQYF; CDR3nt: TGCGCCAGCCGAGACCAGCGGGGGTTCCTAGATACGCAGTATTTT
j_gene: TRBJ2-3; v_gene: TRBV7-9; d_gene: .; abundance: few; CDR3aa: CASSNTSRSTDTQYF; CDR3nt: TGTGCCAGCAGCAACACTTCGAGGAGCACAGATACGCAGTATTTT
j_gene: TRBJ2-7; v_gene: TRBV4-3; d_gene: .; abundance: .; CDR3aa: CASSQEGGHHGTYEQYF; CDR3nt: TGCGCCAGCAGCCAGGAGGGGGGCCACCATGGGACCTACGAGCAGTACTTC
j_gene: TRBJ2-5; v_gene: TRBV7-9; d_gene: .; abundance: few; CDR3aa: CASSPINGIQETQYF; CDR3nt: TGTGCCAGCAGCCCAATCAACGGGATTCAAGAGACCCAGTACTTC
j_gene: TRBJ1-1; v_gene: TRBV5-5; d_gene: TRBD1; abundance: .; CDR3aa: CASSPLWTGGYTEAFF; CDR3nt: TGTGCCAGCAGCCCTTTGTGGACAGGGGGCTACACTGAAGCTTTCTTT
j_gene: TRBJ2-7; v_gene: TRBV6-5; d_gene: .; abundance: .; CDR3aa: CASSYISGTFYEQYF; CDR3nt: TGTGCCAGCAGTTACATCTCCGGGACATTCTACGAGCAGTACTTC
j_gene: TRBJ2-3; v_gene: TRBV2; d_gene: .; abundance: .; CDR3aa: CASSTKREDTQYF; CDR3nt: TGTGCCAGCAGTACAAAGAGGGAGGATACGCAGTATTTT
j_gene: TRBJ1-1; v_gene: TRBV5-1; d_gene: .; abundance: .; CDR3aa: CASSPTVATEAFF; CDR3nt: TGCGCCAGCAGCCCGACAGTTGCAACTGAAGCTTTCTTT